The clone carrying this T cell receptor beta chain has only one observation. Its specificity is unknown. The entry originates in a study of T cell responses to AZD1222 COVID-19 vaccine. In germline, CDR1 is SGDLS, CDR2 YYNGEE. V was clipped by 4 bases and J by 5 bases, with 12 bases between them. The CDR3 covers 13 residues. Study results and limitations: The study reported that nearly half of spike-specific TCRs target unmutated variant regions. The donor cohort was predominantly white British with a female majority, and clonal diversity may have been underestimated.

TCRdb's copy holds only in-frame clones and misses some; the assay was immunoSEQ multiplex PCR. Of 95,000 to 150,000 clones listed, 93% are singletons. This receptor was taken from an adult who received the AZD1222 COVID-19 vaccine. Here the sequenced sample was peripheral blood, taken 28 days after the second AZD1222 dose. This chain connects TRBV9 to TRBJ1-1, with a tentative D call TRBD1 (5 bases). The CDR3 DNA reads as TGTGCCAGCAGCCCCAGTGGGGGTACTGAAGCTTTCTTT. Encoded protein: CASSPSGGTEAFF.